This T cell receptor beta chain was sequenced in a study of cytomegalovirus exposure and HLA in healthy donors. Across the study: An earlier analysis identified fewer than 130 million unique TCR beta sequences in some 170 million T cells. Study results and caveats: CMV antigen specificity was confirmed in vitro for a few CMV-associated chains. For most TCR beta V segments, an earlier analysis put the productive rate at about 90% or about 30% of the time.

Concerning this clone: Antigen unknown.

In germline, CDR1 is SNHLY, CDR2 FYNNEI. V lost 10 bases to trimming and J lost 7 bases, with 19 bases between them. This CDR3 spans 14 amino acids. Healthy bone marrow donors supplied every sample. The PCR ran on 60 Vbeta and 13 Jbeta primers. Sequencing was performed with immunoSEQ multiplex PCR; in TCRdb, only in-frame clones are kept and a portion is missing. The sample lists roughly 150,000 clones; roughly 70% were seen once. The chain employs TRBV2 and TRBJ2-2, with D maybe TRBD2 (6 bases). This clonotype was obtained from a male donor in good health and CMV-seronegative. Sequenced sample: PBMCs. The CDR3 sequence: CATAGTTGGGELFF. The CDR3 DNA is TGTGCCACCGCCGGGACCACCGGGGGCGGGGAGCTGTTTTTT.